A single sample is the source of the 32 T cell receptor beta chains below, sequenced in a study of neurological immune-mediated disorders (dated by TCRdb to about 2019). The library was produced with 5' RACE. Data came from an Illumina HiSeq 2500. The raw public data were reprocessed by TCRdb itself: fastp quality trimming at Q25, MiXCR clonotype calling, in-frame beta chains only. One record per CDR3 amino acid sequence lists the most common genes and DNA. For this sample there are 55,000 to 75,000 distinct CDR3 sequences; under 3% appear just once. The ten largest clones capture 3% of the sample. The sample comprised PBMCs. The origin of the receptors is a man aged 45 to 65 with multiple sclerosis.

This clonotype was observed at least ten times. J is TRBJ2-7 and V is TRBV29-1, with 9 bases identical to TRBD2. The CDR3 covers 13 residues. Germline CDR1 and CDR2: SQVTM and ANQGSEA. V was clipped by 4 bases and J by 2 bases; unmatched bases: 3. The CDR3 DNA is TGCAGCGTTGTCCGCGGGGGGGCCTACGAGCAGTACTTC. Translation gives CSVVRGGAYEQYF.

This clonotype is termed medium-sized. Its ends do not fully match the called genes, so a read error is possible. The rearrangement uses TRBV3-1 and TRBJ2-6; D is uncertain. The V gene's germline CDR1 is LGHDT and CDR2 YNNKEL (reference sequence). The CDR3 is 14 amino acids. Here the CDR3 DNA reads TGTGCCAGCAGAAGTAACTCTCGGGCCAACGTCCTGACTTTC. Translating it yields CASRSNSRANVLTF.

This clonotype was seen at least ten times. The chain joins TRBV12-3 or TRBV12-4 to TRBJ2-2; unclear D gene. This CDR3 region has 14 residues. Trimming stripped 7 bases from V and 5 bases from J, with 14 bases between. CDR3 residues: CASNPRSRTGELFF. As DNA, the CDR3 is TGTGCCAGCAATCCTAGGTCCCGGACCGGGGAGCTGTTTTTT.

The sample holds a few counts of this clonotype. J is TRBJ2-2 and V is TRBV14, with D hard to call. This CDR3 comprises 12 residues. The germline gives CDR1 SGHDN, CDR2 FVKESK. Trimming took off 4 bases at V and 4 bases at J, with 4 bases between the two ends. CDR3 amino acids: CASSRSTGELFF. The CDR3 DNA sequence: TGTGCCAGCAGCCGGTCCACCGGGGAGCTGTTTTTT.

This clonotype appeared many times. This chain links TRBV6-5 with TRBJ2-7; perhaps TRBD2 as D (6 bases). In germline, CDR1 is MNHEY, CDR2 SVGAGI. This CDR3 contains 11 residues. The V end was cut by 6 bases, the J end by 3 bases, with 6 bases between. CDR3 loop: CASRDYYEQYF. The CDR3, as DNA: TGTGCCAGCAGGGACTACTACGAGCAGTACTTC.

This clonotype showed up many times. This rearrangement joins TRBV20-1 to TRBJ2-7; tentatively, D is TRBD2 (7 bases). CDR1 is DFQATT and CDR2 is SNEGSKA in the germline V gene (reference sequence). Trimming pared 6 bases from V and 3 bases from J, leaving 18 bases between. The CDR3 spans 14 residues. In nucleotides, the CDR3 is TGCAGTGCCGGGGGCCGGGGGGTTAGCTACGAGCAGTACTTC. This translates into CSAGGRGVSYEQYF.

This clonotype was seen repeatedly, ten times or more. The chain carries TRBV12-3 or TRBV12-4 and TRBJ2-2; D unclear. V was cut by 6 bases and J by 13 bases, with 21 bases left in between. There are 14 residues in the CDR3. CDR3 region: CASSKGLLFRGLFF. CDR3 sequence (DNA): TGTGCCAGCAGCAAGGGTCTCCTTTTCCGCGGGCTGTTTTTT.

This clonotype turned up a few times. The junction differs from germline at one of its ends, possibly a read error. V is TRBV12-3 or TRBV12-4 and J is TRBJ1-6; 8 bases map to TRBD1. This CDR3 spans 14 amino acids. The DNA of the CDR3 is TGTGCCAGCAGTTTAACAGGGGGGAATTCACACCTCCACTTT. It encodes CASSLTGGNSHLHF.

This clonotype was seen ten or more times. V usage is TRBV20-1 and J usage is TRBJ2-2; 9 positions agree with TRBD1. Germline-derived CDR1 and CDR2 are DFQATT and SNEGSKA (reference sequence). CDR3 size: 15 residues. V shed 3 bases and J 3 bases; nucleotides not matched to a gene: 5. The CDR3 region is CSASQQGADTGELFF. The CDR3 region has the DNA TGCAGTGCTAGCCAACAGGGGGCGGACACCGGGGAGCTGTTTTTT.

This clonotype has a count of ten or more. V is TRBV7-9 and J is TRBJ2-5; perhaps D is TRBD1 or TRBD2 (5 bases each). The CDR3 loop spans 17 amino acids. Trimming took off 2 bases at V and 2 bases at J, with 18 bases between the two ends. Germline V CDR1 and CDR2: SEHNR, FQNEAQ (reference sequence). CDR3 protein: CASSLFGAEAPQETQYF. The CDR3 nucleotides are TGTGCCAGCAGCTTATTTGGGGCGGAGGCACCACAAGAGACCCAGTACTTC.

Only a few counts were recorded for this clonotype. This chain connects TRBV6-5 to TRBJ1-1; D unresolved. This CDR3 has 14 residues. Germline V CDR1 and CDR2: MNHEY, SVGAGI. The V and J ends lost 2 bases and 2 bases respectively, with 9 bases between them. CDR3 DNA: TGTGCCAGCAGTTACAGAGGCAGAAACACTGAAGCTTTCTTT. It encodes CASSYRGRNTEAFF.

There are many counts of this clonotype. The gene calls are TRBV7-6 and TRBJ2-4; 7 nucleotides align to TRBD1. J gave up 0 bases and V 6 bases, and 14 bases lay outside the gene matches. Germline V gene sequence: CDR1 SGHVS, CDR2 FNYEAQ. The CDR3 extends over 18 amino acids. CDR3 protein: CASSPLTGPLLAKNIQYF. The CDR3 DNA follows: TGTGCCAGCAGTCCTTTGACAGGGCCCCTTCTAGCCAAAAACATTCAGTACTTC.

This clonotype was counted many times. This chain connects TRBV12-3 or TRBV12-4 to TRBJ2-7, with D unresolved. The ends were cut back, 5 bases at V and 3 bases at J, with 11 bases in the middle. The CDR3 consists of 13 residues. In DNA form, the CDR3 reads TGTGCCAGCAGTGCTCGGGCCCTCTACGAGCAGTACTTC. As protein: CASSARALYEQYF.

This clonotype occurred many times. The chain combines TRBV7-9 with TRBJ2-1; 10 bases are shared with TRBD1. CDR1 and CDR2 from the germline V gene are SEHNR and FQNEAQ (reference sequence). The CDR3 runs 15 residues. V lost 5 bases to trimming and J lost 5 bases; unmatched junction nucleotides: 6. This CDR3 is CASSRQGAIDNEQFF. The CDR3 DNA follows: TGTGCCAGCAGCCGACAGGGGGCTATCGACAATGAGCAGTTCTTC.

At least ten counts were recorded for this clonotype. The rearrangement links TRBV27 to TRBJ1-2, with a tentative D call TRBD1 (5 bases). The CDR3 consists of 14 residues. Deletions cut 8 bases from V and 2 bases from J, with 15 bases between. Germline CDR1 reads MNHEY; CDR2 reads SMNVEV (reference sequence). The CDR3 loop reads CASGQGGVNYGYTF. In nucleotides, the CDR3 is TGTGCCAGCGGGCAGGGTGGCGTAAACTATGGCTACACCTTC.

The sample holds many counts of this clonotype. As DNA, the CDR3 is TGTGCCAGCAGCGGACGGGGAAACAGGGGTGCTAATGAAAAACTGTTTTTT. It translates to CASSGRGNRGANEKLFF. This chain connects TRBV12-3 or TRBV12-4 to TRBJ1-4, with 7 bases lining up with TRBD1. The CDR3 spans 17 residues. J gave up 3 bases and V 6 bases, and 13 bases lay outside the gene matches.

This clonotype showed up many times. This rearrangement joins TRBV13 to TRBJ2-6, with D maybe TRBD1 (6 bases). V was cut by 5 bases and J by 3 bases, with 14 bases left in between. Germline CDR1 PRHDT, CDR2 FYEKMQ (reference sequence). The CDR3 has 16 residues. Here the CDR3 DNA reads TGTGCCAGCAGCATGACACAGGGCGGTGGGGCCAACGTCCTGACTTTC. Protein product: CASSMTQGGGANVLTF.

In this sample, this clonotype turned up many times. The chain recombines TRBV28 with TRBJ1-5, with D uncertain. Germline-derived CDR1 and CDR2 are MDHEN and SYDVKM. The CDR3 consists of 14 residues. V lost 6 bases and J lost 3, with 12 bases in between. This CDR3 is CASRTAGNNQPQHF. Written as DNA, the CDR3 is TGTGCCAGCAGGACCGCAGGTAACAATCAGCCCCAGCATTTT.

This clonotype was recorded many times. The chain couples TRBV6-5 to TRBJ1-1; no reliable D call. Trimming left V 2 bases short and J 6 bases short, with 10 bases between. CDR3 length equals 13 residues. CDR1 is MNHEY, CDR2 SVGAGI, per germline. The CDR3 loop is CASSYTGRSEAFF. The CDR3 DNA sequence: TGTGCCAGCAGTTACACGGGGAGGTCTGAAGCTTTCTTT.

This clonotype was seen ten or more times. The rearrangement joins TRBV4-3 to TRBJ2-3; D unresolved. The length of the CDR3 is 13 residues. V was clipped by 0 bases and J by 4 bases, with 5 bases between them. Germline values: CDR1 LGHNA, CDR2 YSLEER. CDR3 loop: CASSQDGADTQYF. The CDR3 DNA sequence: TGCGCCAGCAGCCAAGACGGAGCAGATACGCAGTATTTT.

For this clonotype: The junction and the germline gene differ at one end; a read error may be behind it. The chain is built from TRBV19 and TRBJ1-5; possible D gene TRBD1, 6 bases. The CDR3 has 14 amino acids. Germline lookup yields CDR1 LNHDA and CDR2 SQIVND (reference sequence). The CDR3 reads CASNREYSNQLQHF. The CDR3, as DNA: TGTGCCAGTAACAGGGAGTATAGCAATCAGCTCCAGCATTTT.

This clonotype was seen repeatedly, ten times or more. The chain links TRBV20-1 to TRBJ1-4; a possible D gene is TRBD1 (6 bases). Between the trimmed V and J ends, which lost 6 bases and 7 bases, there was a span of 15 bases. This CDR3 region has 13 residues. The germline V gene has CDR1 DFQATT and CDR2 SNEGSKA (reference sequence). Here the CDR3 reads CSATTGFREKLFF. For the CDR3, the DNA is TGCAGTGCCACAACAGGGTTCCGTGAAAAACTGTTTTTT.

This clonotype was picked up many times. The chain is built from TRBV5-1 and TRBJ2-3; no clear D. There are 14 residues in the CDR3. Germline lookup yields CDR1 SGHRS and CDR2 YFSETQ. V shed 3 bases and J shed 1 base, with 9 bases lying between them. The CDR3 is CASSSNSRTDTQYF. CDR3 in DNA: TGCGCCAGCAGCTCCAATAGCCGCACAGATACGCAGTATTTT. Combining the CDR3 with reference TRBV5-1 and TRBJ2-3 gives the whole variable domain KAGVTQTPRYLIKTRGQQVTLSCSPISGHRSVSWYQQTPGQGLQFLFEYFSETQRNKGNFPGRFSGRQFSNSRSEMNVSTLELGDSALYLCASSSNSRTDTQYFGPGTRLTVL.

This clonotype occurred many times. The gene calls are TRBV6-6 and TRBJ2-2, with a tentative D call TRBD1 (6 bases). The V and J ends lost 6 bases and 3 bases respectively, with 11 bases between them. Per the germline V gene, CDR1 is MNHNY and CDR2 is SVGAGI (reference sequence). CDR3 length equals 14 residues. The CDR3 bases are TGTGCCAGCAGAGAGGCAGGGGACACCGGGGAGCTGTTTTTT. This gives the protein CASREAGDTGELFF.

At least ten counts were recorded for this clonotype. The genes are TRBV3-1 and TRBJ2-3, with 7 bases identical to TRBD2. From germline, CDR1 is LGHDT and CDR2 YNNKEL (reference sequence). V gave up 4 bases and J gave up 3 bases; unmatched junction bases: 4. CDR3 length: 14 amino acids. The CDR3 nucleotides read TGTGCCAGCAGCCCCGGGACTACAACAGATACGCAGTATTTT. Protein product: CASSPGTTTDTQYF.

About this clonotype itself: This may be a read error, as it is one base from a much larger clone. This rearrangement joins TRBV13 to TRBJ2-7, with a tentative D call TRBD2 (5 bases). The CDR3 covers 13 residues. The V gene's germline CDR1 is PRHDT and CDR2 FYEKMQ (reference sequence). Trimming stripped 3 bases from V and 5 bases from J, with 11 bases between. This chain's CDR3 is CASSFNGVNEQYF. The DNA for the CDR3 is TGTGCCAGCAGCTTCAACGGGGTCAACGAGCAGTACTTC.

This clonotype was counted at least ten times. The rearrangement uses TRBV20-1 and TRBJ1-5, with D unresolved. The CDR3 contains 13 residues. V lost 1 base and J lost 7, with 11 bases in between. The V gene's germline CDR1 is DFQATT and CDR2 SNEGSKA (reference sequence). The CDR3 is CSARGRVDQPQHF. CDR3 bases: TGCAGTGCTAGAGGTAGGGTGGACCAGCCCCAGCATTTT.

This clonotype was counted at least ten times. The chain carries TRBV4-3 and TRBJ2-7, with D possibly matching TRBD2 (6 bases). V was cut by 0 bases and J by 5 bases, with 8 bases left in between. The CDR3 covers 13 residues. Per the germline V gene, CDR1 is LGHNA and CDR2 is YSLEER. The DNA of the CDR3 is TGCGCCAGCAGCCAAGAGCGGGGCCACGAGCAGTACTTC. This gives the protein CASSQERGHEQYF.

There are many counts of this clonotype. This rearrangement joins TRBV7-2 to TRBJ1-2, with unresolved D. The CDR3 length is 15 residues. V was trimmed by 3 bases and J by 7 bases, leaving 18 bases between them. CDR1 and CDR2 (germline): SGHTA, FQGNSA. CDR3 nucleotides: TGTGCCAGCAGCTTCGGAACCGCGACCCCGGGTGGCTACACCTTC. This translates into CASSFGTATPGGYTF.

There are many counts of this clonotype. The CDR3 loop is CSARPAGAFYEQYF. The CDR3 coding sequence is TGCAGTGCGAGGCCGGCGGGGGCATTCTACGAGCAGTACTTC. The chain has TRBV20-1 and TRBJ2-7; D possibly corresponds to TRBD2 (7 bases). With 6 bases removed from V and 3 bases from J, the gap between germline ends came to 18 bases. From germline, CDR1 is DFQATT and CDR2 SNEGSKA (reference sequence). The CDR3 spans 14 residues.

There are many counts of this clonotype. The CDR3 region is CASSLGTSGGVNEQFF. In DNA, the CDR3 is TGCGCCAGCAGCTTGGGGACTAGCGGGGGAGTCAATGAGCAGTTCTTC. This chain uses TRBV5-1 with TRBJ2-1; 13 positions match TRBD2. V dropped 0 bases and J dropped 6; count of bases not matched to a gene: 3. The CDR3 totals 16 residues. Germline CDR1 is SGHRS and CDR2 is YFSETQ.

At least ten counts were recorded for this clonotype. In nucleotides, the CDR3 is TGCGCCAGCTCTCGGACAGGGGACTCCTATGGCTACACCTTC. Translating it yields CASSRTGDSYGYTF. This sequence joins TRBV5-1 and TRBJ1-2; the match to TRBD1 covers 9 bases. The CDR3 sequence is 14 residues long. CDR1 is SGHRS and CDR2 is YFSETQ in the germline V gene. The V segment lost 7 bases and the J segment 4 bases; nucleotides outside the gene matches: 8.